Below, 20 T cell receptor beta chains from the same sample are listed, as sequenced in a study of breast tumors, draining lymph nodes, adjacent tissues. Axillary draining lymph nodes of breast cancer patients supplied the node samples. MiXCR was run by TCRdb on the multiplex PCR reads, yielding one entry per CDR3 protein. Found here are about 130,000 distinct CDR3 sequences, 21% of them singletons; the top ten hold about 2.2%. Specimen: axillary lymph node tissue. The source is a female donor with breast cancer. Some clones in this sample may be carry-over from other donors' samples.

This clonotype was picked up many times. One end of the junction does not line up with germline, which may come from a read error. The chain recombines TRBV5-1 with TRBJ2-7, with D unclear. Germline CDR1 is SGHRS and CDR2 is YFSETQ. The CDR3 is 12 amino acids. The CDR3 DNA reads as TGCGCCAGCAGCTTGAACTCCAACGAGCAGTACTTC. Translation gives CASSLNSNEQYF.

The genes are TRBV28 and TRBJ1-4; D is unresolved. The CDR3 length is 14 residues. Trimming took 5 bases from V and 8 from J, leaving 15 bases between them. CDR1 MDHEN and CDR2 SYDVKM come from the germline V gene. The CDR3 DNA reads TGTGCCAGCAGTCAATTCACGGTAGCCGAAAAACTGTTTTTT. Translating gives CASSQFTVAEKLFF.

Turning to this clonotype: This may arise from a read error, as a much more abundant clone is one base away. The chain recombines TRBV30 with TRBJ2-1, with TRBD1 matching 8 bases. The CDR3 spans 11 residues. Trimming took 8 bases from V and 7 from J; bases not matched to a gene: 4. The germline gives CDR1 GTSNPN, CDR2 SVGIG (reference sequence). CDR3: CARGQANEQFF. CDR3 DNA sequence: TGTGCCCGGGGACAGGCGAATGAGCAGTTCTTC.

This clonotype came up many times. The chain uses TRBV6-6 and TRBJ2-5; D possibly corresponds to TRBD2 (6 bases). The germline gives CDR1 MNHNY, CDR2 SVGAGI (reference sequence). The CDR3 is 17 amino acids. With 5 bases removed from V and 4 bases from J, the gap between germline ends came to 23 bases. The CDR3 DNA reads TGTGCCAGCAGTCTCCCCAGCGGAGGAGGGCCTCGAGAGACCCAGTACTTC. This codes for CASSLPSGGGPRETQYF.

This clonotype was observed at least ten times. This sequence joins TRBV9 and TRBJ2-1, with 10 bases fitting TRBD2. The V gene's germline CDR1 is SGDLS and CDR2 YYNGEE. The CDR3 contains 16 residues. Trimming took 0 bases from V and 10 from J; bases not matched to a gene: 10. CDR3 residues: CASSVGLAGALGEQFF. The CDR3 DNA follows: TGTGCCAGCAGCGTAGGGCTAGCGGGAGCCCTCGGGGAGCAGTTCTTC.

The V gene is TRBV28, the J gene TRBJ2-3; D is tentatively TRBD1 or TRBD2 (5 bases each). Germline V gene sequence: CDR1 MDHEN, CDR2 SYDVKM. The V end was cut by 4 bases, the J end by 2 bases, with 16 bases between. The CDR3 covers 16 residues. CDR3 in amino acids: CASSSYSGPVTDTQYF. Written as DNA, the CDR3 is TGTGCCAGCAGTTCCTACTCGGGACCGGTCACAGATACGCAGTATTTT.

This clonotype was detected many times. The chain links TRBV3-1 to TRBJ2-5; weak D call: TRBD2 (6 bases). The CDR3 sequence is 20 residues long. Trimming took off 7 bases at V and 2 bases at J, with 32 bases between the two ends. Germline V CDR1 and CDR2: LGHDT, YNNKEL (reference sequence). The CDR3 coding sequence is TGTGCCAGCACTTCCCTCGCGGGTAGCGGAGCCTTAAAGGGGCAAGAGACCCAGTACTTC. Its protein product is CASTSLAGSGALKGQETQYF.

This clonotype was recorded many times. The chain couples TRBV27 to TRBJ2-7; 8 bases fit TRBD1. CDR1 is MNHEY, CDR2 SMNVEV, per germline (reference sequence). V lost 3 bases to trimming and J lost 6 bases; unmatched junction nucleotides: 7. The CDR3 covers 14 residues. The CDR3 here is CASSLKQGVAEQYF. The CDR3 nucleotides are TGTGCCAGCAGTTTGAAACAGGGGGTGGCCGAGCAGTACTTC.

Comments on this clonotype: Sequence at one end of the junction differs from germline and may be a read error. The chain combines TRBV4-2 with TRBJ2-3; D remains unclear. CDR1 is LGHNA and CDR2 is YNFKEQ in the germline V gene. The CDR3 runs to 14 residues. The CDR3 region has the DNA TGTGCCAGCAGCCAAGGCCCCCTGGGTGATACGCAGAATTTT. Its translation: CASSQGPLGDTQNF.

Notes on this clonotype: The conserved closing phenylalanine or tryptophan is absent in this CDR3, likely reflecting a read error. The chain recombines TRBV18 with TRBJ1-2; unclear D gene. Trimming removed 2 bases at V and 8 bases at J, with 15 bases between. CDR3 length: 14 amino acids. Germline CDR1 and CDR2: KGHSH and LQKENI. The CDR3 reads CASSPGNTMDGYTS. The CDR3 nucleotides are TGTGCCAGCTCACCAGGCAACACCATGGACGGCTACACCTCC.

This clonotype was recorded at least ten times. This rearrangement joins TRBV28 to TRBJ1-3, with 9 bases aligning to TRBD1. The germline V gene has CDR1 MDHEN and CDR2 SYDVKM. V lost 6 bases, J lost 4 bases, and 7 bases stayed unmatched. This CDR3 contains 15 residues. The CDR3, as DNA: TGTGCCAGCAGAGACCGGACAGGGGCCGGAAACACCATATATTTT. Translated: CASRDRTGAGNTIYF.

There are many counts of this clonotype. This chain links TRBV5-1 with TRBJ2-5, with D possibly TRBD1 on 6 matching bases. With 0 bases removed from V and 0 bases from J, the gap between germline ends came to 6 bases. The CDR3 is 14 amino acids. Per the germline V gene, CDR1 is SGHRS and CDR2 is YFSETQ. CDR3 protein: CASSLGTDQETQYF. The CDR3 DNA is TGCGCCAGCAGCTTGGGGACAGACCAAGAGACCCAGTACTTC.

Concerning this clonotype: The CDR3 carries no conserved terminal phenylalanine or tryptophan, so it likely arises from a read error. The chain's CDR3 is CASSFRDRVLGLRWVTGELFL. In DNA form, the CDR3 reads TGTGCCAGCAGCTTCCGGGACAGGGTTTTAGGGCTAAGGTGGGTCACCGGGGAGCTGTTTTTG. This chain joins TRBV5-4 and TRBJ2-2; 9 bases map to TRBD1. J gave up 4 bases and V 2 bases, and 21 bases lay outside the gene matches. The CDR3 runs 21 residues. Germline-derived CDR1 and CDR2 are SGHNT and YYREEE (reference sequence).

This clonotype was observed a few times. The chain is built from TRBV18 and TRBJ1-3; no definite D call. CDR1 and CDR2 from the germline V gene are KGHSH and LQKENI. The CDR3 is 15 amino acids. V lost 2 bases to trimming and J lost 3 bases, with 11 bases between them. The CDR3 DNA is TGTGCCAGCTCACCATCGGAGGGATATGGAAACACCATATATTTT. Translation gives CASSPSEGYGNTIYF.

Many counts were recorded for this clonotype. The chain combines TRBV3-1 with TRBJ2-7; D might be TRBD2 (5 bases). This CDR3 comprises 13 residues. Germline CDR1 and CDR2: LGHDT and YNNKEL (reference sequence). V was shortened by 5 bases and J by 3 bases, with 11 bases between the two germline ends. CDR3 sequence (DNA): TGTGCCAGCAGCGGAGGAGCCGGCTACGAGCAGTACTTC. Amino acid sequence: CASSGGAGYEQYF.

Concerning this clonotype: Since the CDR3 does not end with the conserved phenylalanine or tryptophan, this likely comes from a read error. The chain links TRBV18 to TRBJ1-1; tentatively, D is TRBD1 (5 bases). Germline CDR1 KGHSH, CDR2 LQKENI. This CDR3 comprises 14 residues. V was shortened by 0 bases and J by 1 base, with 6 bases between the two germline ends. The CDR3 sequence is CASSPPDRNTEAFS. CDR3 nucleotide sequence: TGTGCCAGCTCACCACCCGACAGGAACACTGAAGCTTTCTCT.

The table lists this clonotype with many counts. This sequence joins TRBV28 and TRBJ1-5; 8 bases line up with TRBD1. Germline loops: CDR1 MDHEN, CDR2 SYDVKM. The CDR3 is 16 residues long. V was clipped by 6 bases and J by 4 bases; unmatched bases: 11. CDR3 region: CASRKEGTGQNQPQHF. The CDR3 DNA follows: TGTGCCAGCAGAAAAGAAGGGACAGGCCAAAATCAGCCCCAGCATTTT.

Regarding this clonotype: This may stem from a read error, because a much larger clone lies one nucleotide away. Since no conserved phenylalanine or tryptophan closes the CDR3, a read error is the likely cause. The chain is built from TRBV29-1 and TRBJ1-2; D gene ambiguous. The CDR3 has 14 amino acids. CDR1 and CDR2 from the germline V gene are SQVTM and ANQGSEA. V lost 3 bases to trimming and J lost 0 bases, with 11 bases between them. The CDR3 sequence is CSVDVGGTNYGYTL. The DNA for the CDR3 is TGCAGCGTTGATGTTGGAGGGACTAACTATGGCTACACCCTC.

This clonotype was seen ten or more times. V and J are TRBV10-3 and TRBJ1-2; 9 bases fit TRBD1. The CDR3 has 16 residues. The germline CDR1 and CDR2 sequences are ENHRY and SYGVKD. V trimming: 5 bases; J trimming: 1 base; junction bases outside the gene matches: 8. CDR3 residues: CAISPGQGYLNYGYTF. The CDR3 DNA reads as TGTGCCATCAGTCCGGGACAGGGTTACCTTAACTATGGCTACACCTTC.

The rearrangement joins TRBV28 to TRBJ1-5; 9 bases agree with TRBD1. V dropped 5 bases and J dropped 7; count of bases not matched to a gene: 12. The CDR3 length is 16 residues. From germline, CDR1 is MDHEN and CDR2 SYDVKM. CDR3 protein: CASSASGQGNWQPQHF. The CDR3 coding sequence is TGTGCCAGCAGTGCCTCGGGACAGGGAAACTGGCAGCCCCAGCATTTT.